This T cell receptor beta chain was sequenced for a study of blood T cells in healthy people across ages. General study points: CMV status of donors was not determined, possibly confounding expanded clonotype changes. Compared with aged donors, long-lived donors showed fewer expanded clones, suggesting selection.

The CDR3 has 19 residues. Deletions cut 2 bases from V and 1 base from J, with 22 bases between. Germline assignment: CDR1 SGHRS and CDR2 YFSETQ. No fewer than 6 micrograms of total RNA were isolated from every sample. Notes on this clonotype: The antigen remains undetermined.

A second about 7 to 11 cycle PCR used barcoded and J-beta primers. TCRdb processed the 5' RACE reads anew with MiXCR; each CDR3 protein has one entry. The sample includes fewer than 950,000 distinct CDR3 sequences, 53% seen only once; the top ten take about two fifths. Material: blood. The chain uses TRBV5-1 and TRBJ1-5, with a weak D call TRBD1 (5 bases). The TCR was taken from a man aged 80 or over in good health. As DNA, the CDR3 is TGCGCCAGCAGCTTATACGACAGCTCGATTTACAAGAGCAATCAGCCCCAGCATTTT. This codes for CASSLYDSSIYKSNQPQHF. Drawing the rest from reference TRBV5-1 and TRBJ1-5, the complete variable domain is KAGVTQTPRYLIKTRGQQVTLSCSPISGHRSVSWYQQTPGQGLQFLFEYFSETQRNKGNFPGRFSGRQFSNSRSEMNVSTLELGDSALYLCASSLYDSSIYKSNQPQHFGDGTRLSIL.